This T cell receptor beta chain was recorded in a study of siplizumab effects on memory and regulatory T cells. V trimming: 6 bases; J trimming: 0 bases; junction bases outside the gene matches: 8. Per the germline V gene, CDR1 is SEHNR and CDR2 is FQNEAQ (reference sequence). This CDR3 spans 15 amino acids. Some clones are missing from TCRdb's copy, which holds only in-frame ones; the method was immunoSEQ multiplex PCR. The sample lists 70,000 to 100,000 clones, roughly 96% occurring once. This clone was picked up a small number of times. The J gene is TRBJ2-7, the V gene TRBV7-9; TRBD1 aligns across 7 bases. The sequence came from a human donor in good health. Sequenced: naive CD4+ T cells sorted from blood. The chain's CDR3 is CASSPGGKASYEQYF. The CDR3 DNA reads as TGTGCCAGCAGTCCAGGGGGAAAGGCCTCCTACGAGCAGTACTTC. Full variable domain (missing parts from reference TRBV7-9 and TRBJ2-7): DTGVSQNPRHKITKRGQNVTFRCDPISEHNRLYWYRQTLGQGPEFLTYFQNEAQLEKSRLLSDRFSAERPKGSFSTLEIQRTEQGDSAMYLCASSPGGKASYEQYFGPGTRLTVT.